This T cell receptor beta chain was sequenced during a study of T and B cells in COVID-19 patients. Study conclusions and caveats: Patients with COVID-19 reportedly showed strongly skewed T cell receptor beta variable and joining gene usage.

TRB was amplified from about 250-500 ng of blood genomic DNA. V gave up 4 bases and J gave up 1 base; unmatched junction bases: 5. The CDR3 is 15 residues long. From germline, CDR1 is MNHEY and CDR2 SMNVEV (reference sequence). With regard to this clonotype: Its antigen is not known.

Multiplex PCR with BIOMED2 TRB-A/B primer pools amplified TRB rearrangements. Using its own MiXCR run on the multiplex PCR reads, TCRdb lists one record per CDR3 protein. The sample has roughly 5,400 distinct CDR3 sequences, roughly 30% seen once. The sequence was obtained from a human donor with active COVID-19. V and J are TRBV27 and TRBJ2-5; 8 bases map to TRBD2. Material for sequencing was blood. The CDR3 nucleotides read TGTGCCAGCAGTTCCCCGGCGGGAGGCCAAGAGACCCAGTACTTC. It yields the protein CASSSPAGGQETQYF.